The clone carrying this T cell receptor (beta chain) was seen a few times. Its antigen is not identified. Individual cDNA molecules carried attached unique molecular identifiers. TCRdb reprocessed the 5' RACE reads via MiXCR and lists one record per CDR3 protein. Found here are approximately 70,000 distinct CDR3 sequences, about 9.4% of them singletons; the top ten hold 7.6%. J lost 4 bases, V lost 0 bases, and 8 bases had no gene match. Per the germline V gene, CDR1 is LGHDT and CDR2 is YNNKEL (reference sequence). The CDR3 has 17 amino acids. The data are from a study of early T cells in non-severe SARS-CoV-2 infection. Across the study: RNA in bulk from unsorted whole blood was sequenced, and chains were unpaired. Study observations and caveats: Using VDJdb, the matching emphasized anti-spike CD8 responses while missing private and CD4 specificities.

This chain links TRBV3-1 with TRBJ2-1, with TRBD1 identical over 8 bases. The receptor's source is an adult who was a healthcare worker with PCR-confirmed SARS-CoV-2 infection or an uninfected control (not recorded which). Material: whole blood, obtained at baseline. The CDR3 loop is CASSQDWGDRPYNEQFF. The CDR3 nucleotides are TGTGCCAGCAGCCAAGATTGGGGGGACAGGCCTTACAATGAGCAGTTCTTC.